This T cell receptor (beta chain) was documented in a study of regulatory T cells in long-lasting Graves disease. Time point indicated: persistent/refractory GD, antithyroid drugs over 5 years with positive TRAb. Following extraction of RNA from PBMCs, that RNA was used to make the TCR library. A volume of 7 to 9.5 milliliters of peripheral blood was collected in EDTA tubes. Germline loops: CDR1 MNHEY, CDR2 SMNVEV (reference sequence). Trimming stripped 0 bases from V and 2 bases from J, with 8 bases between. The CDR3 totals 15 residues. Arm-PCR of CDR3 regions and iRepertoire HTBI primers were the basis on which TCR beta libraries were built. TCRdb reprocessed the multiplex PCR reads via MiXCR and lists one record per CDR3 protein. Altogether more than 350,000 distinct CDR3 sequences are present, around a fifth being singletons, with the ten largest covering 14%. This clonotype was detected many times.

This chain connects TRBV27 to TRBJ1-5; D is unresolved. The source of this sequence is a female donor with Graves disease. The source was peripheral blood mononuclear cells (PBMCs), collected when the disease was refractory, from a patient treated with antithyroid drugs. The CDR3 sequence: CASSLSGFCNQPQHF. The CDR3 DNA reads as TGTGCCAGCAGTTTATCAGGGTTTTGCAATCAGCCCCAGCATTTT.